Sequencing of this T cell receptor (beta chain) was carried out in a study of T-cell reconstitution after alpha-beta-depleted transplantation in children. Study outcomes and limitations: Several hundred expanded graft clones reportedly gave rise to the alpha-beta T cells present about two months after transplant. Diversity and T-cell counts at one year after transplant derived mostly from new T cells. Surviving recipient T cells and intrathymic progenitors accounted for some patients' high TCRbeta diversity at day 60.

Unique molecular identifiers were used to barcode this TCRbeta library. MiXCR was run by TCRdb on the PCR reads, yielding one entry per CDR3 protein. Of about 830,000 distinct CDR3 sequences in the sample, 15% to 20% are singletons; the top ten hold 5%. In the case of this clonotype: What it binds is not known.

The sample here was PBMCs, mostly from graft donor cells, taken 360 days after TCRalphabeta/CD19-depleted stem cell transplant. This TCR was sampled from a male patient aged 10 to 17 who had a stem cell transplant for acute lymphoblastic leukemia, so the T cells may come from the graft donor.

The CDR3 is CASSLSPTAKTQYF. CDR3 bases: TGTGCCAGCAGCTTATCTCCCACAGCCAAGACCCAGTACTTC. The chain is built from TRBV7-9 and TRBJ2-5; D is uncertain. Trimming removed 2 bases at V and 6 bases at J, with 13 bases between. CDR1 and CDR2 from the germline V gene are SEHNR and FQNEAQ (reference sequence). The CDR3 sequence is 14 residues long.